This entry concerns a single TCR beta chain. Its specificity is not known. V shed 0 bases, J shed 0 bases, and the junction held 10 bases outside the gene matches. Germline V gives CDR1 SEHNR, CDR2 FQNEAQ (reference sequence). The CDR3 contains 18 residues. The sample comes from a study of T cell responses to AZD1222 COVID-19 vaccine. Study-wide results and caveats: Spike-specific TCR breadth and depth went up after people got two AZD1222 doses. Every sample of the repertoires postdated the peak T cell response. Only a handful of AZD1222 recipients were seropositive at baseline. Clonal diversity was possibly underestimated, and white British individuals and females predominated among donors.

Clones were sequenced by immunoSEQ multiplex PCR, and TCRdb holds only the in-frame ones, with some missing. There are approximately 200,000 clones in the sample; approximately 91% occur only once, and about 3.5% lies in the top ten. The V call is TRBV7-9, the J call TRBJ2-7, with 8 bases identical to TRBD1. The receptor was isolated from an adult who received the AZD1222 COVID-19 vaccine. Sample: peripheral blood, taken 28 days after the second AZD1222 dose. In DNA, the CDR3 is TGTGCCAGCAGCTTAGCTCCCGCTCCGGGACAGGCCTCCTACGAGCAGTACTTC. Protein sequence: CASSLAPAPGQASYEQYF.